This is a list of T cell receptor beta chains from one sample in a study of CD8 T cells in Susac syndrome. TCRdb analysed the immunoSEQ multiplex PCR reads with MiXCR anew, one entry per CDR3 protein. In the table there are 150,000 to 200,000 distinct CDR3 sequences, about 95% of which are singletons. Sequenced material: CD4+ T cells from PBMCs. These receptors originate from a human donor in good health. The CDR3 runs from the conserved cysteine through the conserved F or W. Fields, in order: CDR3 protein, V gene, D gene, J gene. D genes are given only for firm matches.

cdr3_aa: CAWSVWWSSETQYF
v_call: TRBV30
d_call: -
j_call: TRBJ2-5

cdr3_aa: CASSAQGGREKLFF
v_call: TRBV2
d_call: -
j_call: TRBJ1-4

cdr3_aa: CASSWIKGPNTGELFF
v_call: TRBV11-2
d_call: -
j_call: TRBJ2-2

cdr3_aa: CSATSGRAEDTQYF
v_call: TRBV20-1
d_call: TRBD2
j_call: TRBJ2-3

cdr3_aa: CASSSGQGAGGYTF
v_call: TRBV6-6
d_call: TRBD1
j_call: TRBJ1-2

cdr3_aa: CASIDWTSGSEQFF
v_call: TRBV11-2
d_call: TRBD2
j_call: TRBJ2-1

cdr3_aa: CASSGDRGVGEAFF
v_call: TRBV2
d_call: TRBD1
j_call: TRBJ1-1

cdr3_aa: CASSQDRAGLYYGYTF
v_call: TRBV4-3
d_call: -
j_call: TRBJ1-2

cdr3_aa: CAWSVGGAEQPQHF
v_call: TRBV30
d_call: -
j_call: TRBJ1-5

cdr3_aa: CASSLVPDNEQFF
v_call: TRBV5-1
d_call: -
j_call: TRBJ2-1

cdr3_aa: CASSQEIHEPNEQFF
v_call: TRBV14
d_call: -
j_call: TRBJ2-1

cdr3_aa: CASSLEGGSISGEQYF
v_call: TRBV12-3/TRBV12-4
d_call: -
j_call: TRBJ2-7

cdr3_aa: CSVAGATNEKLFF
v_call: TRBV29-1
d_call: -
j_call: TRBJ1-4

cdr3_aa: CATSRGGSNQPQHF
v_call: TRBV15
d_call: -
j_call: TRBJ1-5

cdr3_aa: CASSQTGVETQYF
v_call: TRBV27
d_call: TRBD1
j_call: TRBJ2-5

cdr3_aa: CSATPGRDSGQYF
v_call: TRBV20-1
d_call: -
j_call: TRBJ2-7

cdr3_aa: CSAETGQGINEQFF
v_call: TRBV20-1
d_call: TRBD1
j_call: TRBJ2-1

cdr3_aa: CSFGQGLGYEQYF
v_call: TRBV29-1
d_call: TRBD1
j_call: TRBJ2-7

cdr3_aa: CSVDLGLVTDTQYF
v_call: TRBV29-1
d_call: TRBD2
j_call: TRBJ2-3

cdr3_aa: CSVQRLGQETQYF
v_call: TRBV29-1
d_call: -
j_call: TRBJ2-5

cdr3_aa: CATSDRRGTEAFF
v_call: TRBV24-1
d_call: -
j_call: TRBJ1-1

cdr3_aa: CASSQVPGQGPYEQYF
v_call: TRBV4-3
d_call: TRBD1
j_call: TRBJ2-7

cdr3_aa: CASSHAGDYNEQFF
v_call: TRBV3-1
d_call: -
j_call: TRBJ2-1

cdr3_aa: CASSESQGLAGELFF
v_call: TRBV7-2
d_call: -
j_call: TRBJ2-2

cdr3_aa: CSARAASGRREQFF
v_call: TRBV20-1
d_call: TRBD2
j_call: TRBJ2-1

cdr3_aa: CASTIPGSETQYF
v_call: TRBV19
d_call: -
j_call: TRBJ2-5

cdr3_aa: CASSQQAADTQYF
v_call: TRBV14
d_call: -
j_call: TRBJ2-3

cdr3_aa: CATSRGADYPNEQFF
v_call: TRBV15
d_call: -
j_call: TRBJ2-1

cdr3_aa: CASIPSRDRVYEQYF
v_call: TRBV27
d_call: TRBD1
j_call: TRBJ2-7

cdr3_aa: CATGDRANTGELFF
v_call: TRBV24-1
d_call: TRBD1
j_call: TRBJ2-2

cdr3_aa: CSAKGLAPTGELFF
v_call: TRBV20-1
d_call: TRBD2
j_call: TRBJ2-2

cdr3_aa: CASSLAAGANVLTF
v_call: TRBV9
d_call: -
j_call: TRBJ2-6

cdr3_aa: CSVQKWTAYGYTF
v_call: TRBV29-1
d_call: -
j_call: TRBJ1-2

cdr3_aa: CSVGTGHETQYF
v_call: TRBV29-1
d_call: TRBD1
j_call: TRBJ2-5

cdr3_aa: CASKGQLSTEAFF
v_call: TRBV2
d_call: TRBD1
j_call: TRBJ1-1

cdr3_aa: CASSKGDEQFF
v_call: TRBV5-6
d_call: -
j_call: TRBJ2-1

cdr3_aa: CASSDVGIWGEQYF
v_call: TRBV9
d_call: -
j_call: TRBJ2-7

cdr3_aa: CASSQDGAGGADTQYF
v_call: TRBV4-3
d_call: TRBD2
j_call: TRBJ2-3

cdr3_aa: CAWSVKVAKNIQYF
v_call: TRBV30
d_call: -
j_call: TRBJ2-4

cdr3_aa: CASSGGTDKTYEQYF
v_call: TRBV18
d_call: -
j_call: TRBJ2-7

cdr3_aa: CASSPPLRQAEETQYF
v_call: TRBV7-9
d_call: -
j_call: TRBJ2-5

cdr3_aa: CAWSIGANVLTF
v_call: TRBV30
d_call: -
j_call: TRBJ2-6

cdr3_aa: CASSLGVMTYEQYF
v_call: TRBV12-3/TRBV12-4
d_call: -
j_call: TRBJ2-7

cdr3_aa: CSVSTGLRGELFF
v_call: TRBV29-1
d_call: -
j_call: TRBJ2-2

cdr3_aa: CASTLMTSADYNEQFF
v_call: TRBV28
d_call: TRBD2
j_call: TRBJ2-1

cdr3_aa: CASSPTRGNRGPEAFF
v_call: TRBV4-2
d_call: -
j_call: TRBJ1-1

cdr3_aa: CSARQGDYTGELFF
v_call: TRBV20-1
d_call: TRBD1
j_call: TRBJ2-2

cdr3_aa: CARPWGERRHTDTQYF
v_call: TRBV27
d_call: -
j_call: TRBJ2-3

cdr3_aa: CSARDGGAANEKLFF
v_call: TRBV20-1
d_call: -
j_call: TRBJ1-4